This TCR beta chain was captured by sequencing in a study of shared clonotypes between healthy human individuals. Study conclusions and caveats: In a handful of donors, around 5% of naive CD4 clonotypes appeared in common.

Method: immunoSEQ multiplex PCR; TCRdb's copy keeps in-frame clones and lacks some. The sample holds 1,400,000 or so clones, approximately 98.5% seen once. This CDR3 has 15 residues. Looked up from germline, CDR1 is SGHVS and CDR2 is FNYEAQ. The junction had 11 bases not matched to a gene; V was cut back by 2 bases and J by 12 bases. Comment on this clone: Its antigen is unidentified.

V usage is TRBV7-6 and J usage is TRBJ2-1; 9 bases match TRBD2. Sequencing was carried out using naive CD4+ T cells sorted from blood. Subset indicated: CD45RA+ positively selected. The receptor was isolated from a man aged 25 to 40 in good health. CDR3 sequence (DNA): TGTGCCAGCAGCTTATTGGCTAGCGGGACCCAACGGCAGTTCTTC. Translating gives CASSLLASGTQRQFF.